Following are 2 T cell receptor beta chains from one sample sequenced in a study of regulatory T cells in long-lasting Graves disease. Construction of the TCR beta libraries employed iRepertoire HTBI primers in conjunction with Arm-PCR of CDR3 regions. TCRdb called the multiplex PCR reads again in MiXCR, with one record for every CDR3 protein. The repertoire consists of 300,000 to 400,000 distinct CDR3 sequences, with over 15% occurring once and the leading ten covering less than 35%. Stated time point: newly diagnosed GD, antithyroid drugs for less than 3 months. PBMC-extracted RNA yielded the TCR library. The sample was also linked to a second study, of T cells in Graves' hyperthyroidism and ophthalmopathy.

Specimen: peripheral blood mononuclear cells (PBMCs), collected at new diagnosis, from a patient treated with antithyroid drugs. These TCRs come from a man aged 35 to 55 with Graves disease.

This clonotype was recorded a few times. CDR3 nucleotides: TGCGCCAGCAGCCCGCGAAAAGGGACAGGGATCACAGATACGCAGTATTTT. It encodes CASSPRKGTGITDTQYF. This chain uses TRBV4-3 with TRBJ2-3; 9 bases match TRBD1. CDR1 is LGHNA and CDR2 is YSLEER in the germline V gene. This CDR3 spans 17 amino acids. J was trimmed by 2 bases and V by 4 bases; bases with no gene match: 10.

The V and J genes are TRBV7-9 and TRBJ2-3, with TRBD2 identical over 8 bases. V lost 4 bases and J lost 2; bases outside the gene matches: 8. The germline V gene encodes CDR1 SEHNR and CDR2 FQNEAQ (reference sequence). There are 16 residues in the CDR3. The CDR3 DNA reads TGTGCCAGCAGCTCTACTTCAGCGGGGGCCACAGATACGCAGTATTTT. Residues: CASSSTSAGATDTQYF. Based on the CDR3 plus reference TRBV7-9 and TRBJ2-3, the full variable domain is DTGVSQNPRHKITKRGQNVTFRCDPISEHNRLYWYRQTLGQGPEFLTYFQNEAQLEKSRLLSDRFSAERPKGSFSTLEIQRTEQGDSAMYLCASSSTSAGATDTQYFGPGTRLTVL.